This T cell receptor (beta chain) derives from a study of blood T cells in healthy people across ages. Study observations and caveats: When set beside aged donors, long-lived donors presented more naive CD4+ cells and higher diversity.

Primers used in a second PCR of roughly 7 to 12 cycles were a sample-barcoded 5' primer and a J-beta primer mix. One entry per CDR3 protein results from TCRdb running MiXCR on the 5' RACE reads. The table includes roughly 1 million distinct CDR3 sequences, approximately 25% detected once. Points on this clonotype: The antigen remains undetermined.

Donors were systemically healthy Caucasian individuals from Russia aged roughly 6 to 100 years. CDR3 size: 12 residues. Trimming pared 6 bases from V and 4 bases from J, leaving 11 bases between. Germline loops: CDR1 SQVTM, CDR2 ANQGSEA. The sample also formed part of further work on T cells of mothers and their children. That paper states: RNA that had been extracted went wholly into cDNA synthesis, at roughly 1.5 ug per 15 ul.

The chain joins TRBV29-1 to TRBJ2-3, with a tentative D call TRBD2 (6 bases). The specimen was blood. The clonotype comes from a girl aged 2 to 9 in good health. CDR3 sequence: CSVLTSSDTQYF. The CDR3 DNA follows: TGCAGCGTCTTGACTAGTTCAGATACGCAGTATTTT.